This TCR beta chain was identified in a study of blood T cell repertoires in COVID-19 (dated by TCRdb to 2020 to 2021). With regard to the full study: Samples covering the acute and convalescent phases of COVID-19 were provided by collaborators in the United States, Italy and Spain. Subjects who had been exposed to COVID-19, were actively infected with it, or had recovered from it provided the deeply sampled blood TCRbeta repertoires that made up the dataset. Where available, HLA class I and class II types were obtained from metadata supplied by the sample provider rather than from assay-based typing. A freely available public database, intended as a resource for researchers studying the immune response to SARS-CoV-2, is where the repertoires were released. A de-identified subject ID, COVID-19 status, age in years and sex were almost always included in the sample metadata. The samples were drawn from two sources: the first 160 participants of the ongoing ImmuneRACE study, and fewer than 1,500 subjects contributed by 6 global collaborators. The material from the prospective study consisted of cDNA or gDNA derived from T cells, B-cell-depleted T cells, or PBMCs.

The CDR3 measures 13 amino acids from cysteine to phenylalanine. CDR3 DNA is the only sequence kept; it has 39 bases, read in frame from the first base. For CDR1 and CDR2, the germline V gene lists SGHTA and FQGNSA. V is pared back by 1 base and J by 5 bases, with 8 bases lying between the germline termini. TCRbeta CDR3 regions were amplified from genomic DNA using the immunoSEQ Assay, a bias-controlled multiplex PCR. Regarding the original processing steps: The number of nucleated cells in each sample was estimated from the amplification of reference gene primers within the assay. To quantify the absolute abundance of each unique TCRbeta CDR3 rearrangement, sequence reads were collapsed and filtered. For each sample, productive Simpson clonality was calculated by taking the square root of Simpson's diversity index across productive rearrangements. The table comes from immuneACCESS by way of TCRdb, which keeps in-frame sequences with V and J called. Part of the clones is missing from these tables; in studies checked, under half for an unresolved V gene and the rest for unknown reasons. That table supplies the V and J calls and clone size; D and trimming were determined from the DNA. The sample has approximately 74,000 clones on record, roughly three quarters of them singletons. The top ten clones comprise approximately 16% of the sample.

General study outcomes and caveats: How much clinical and demographic metadata was included differed by source and by participant, and the metadata was provided uncurated.

Details on this clone: Its recognized antigen is unknown. No much larger clone is present one base from it, and per-base qualities are unavailable.

Each collaborating institution followed its own protocols to collect whole blood in K2EDTA tubes. For TCRbeta analysis, collaborators shipped samples as frozen whole blood, isolated PBMCs, or DNA extracted from either of those sample types. The chain is encoded by TRBV7-2 joined to TRBJ2-5; TRBD1 could be the D gene, as 5 bases match. The receptor was isolated from a man between 60 and 75 years old with acute or convalescent COVID-19. Material: peripheral blood. The nucleotide sequence reads TGTGCCAGCAGCTTAGGGCAGGGCGAGACCCAGTACTTC. Translated, this is CASSLGQGETQYF.